This T cell receptor beta chain was recorded in a study of T-cell reconstitution after alpha-beta-depleted transplantation in children. Ten or more counts support this clonotype. Its target is unknown. A library of TCRbeta sequences, prepared with unique molecular identifiers, was generated. Via MiXCR, TCRdb re-called the PCR reads, giving one row per CDR3 protein. The table includes hundreds of thousands of distinct CDR3 sequences, roughly 8.2% detected once. Findings of the study overall: T-cell numbers and diversity, one year after transplant, stemmed largely from T cells that were newly produced. For some patients, TCRbeta diversity was high at day 60 because of recipient T cells and thymic progenitors that survived. Roughly two months post-transplant, alpha-beta T cells reportedly originated from several hundred graft clones that had expanded.

CDR1 is KGHSH and CDR2 is LQKENI in the germline V gene. V shed 2 bases and J shed 3 bases, with 9 bases lying between them. This CDR3 is built from 14 residues. The source material was PBMCs, mostly from graft donor cells, sampled 180 days after TCRalphabeta/CD19-depleted stem cell transplant. The receptor comes from a male patient between 5 and 17 years old who had a stem cell transplant for acute lymphoblastic leukemia, so the T cells may come from the graft donor. The chain joins TRBV18 to TRBJ2-3, with a possible D match to TRBD2 (5 bases). CDR3 residues: CASSPNSGTDTQYF. CDR3 nucleotide sequence: TGTGCCAGCTCACCAAACTCGGGAACAGATACGCAGTATTTT. The entire variable domain, with the rest obtained from reference TRBV18 and TRBJ2-3, is as follows: NAGVMQNPRHLVRRRGQEARLRCSPMKGHSHVYWYRQLPEEGLKFMVYLQKENIIDESGMPKERFSAEFPKEGPSILRIQQVVRGDSAAYFCASSPNSGTDTQYFGPGTRLTVL.